The source of this T cell receptor beta chain is a study of T cell changes during pregnancy in multiple sclerosis. The CDR3 length is 17 residues. Germline V gene sequence: CDR1 MDHEN, CDR2 SYDVKM. V trimming: 5 bases; J trimming: 4 bases; junction bases outside the gene matches: 10. Measured with immunoSEQ multiplex PCR; TCRdb has only the in-frame clones, and not every one. The repertoire holds around 84,000 clones, around 94% seen once, with roughly 0.93% in the top ten. This material consisted of peripheral blood, taken in the second trimester of pregnancy. This rearrangement joins TRBV28 to TRBJ2-1, with TRBD2 matching over 11 bases. This receptor was identified in a female donor in good health, enrolled as a control in a pregnancy study. CDR3 sequence (DNA): TGTGCCAGCAGTCCAAACCGTAGCGGGAGGGGTTACAATGAGCAGTTCTTC. This codes for CASSPNRSGRGYNEQFF.